This entry concerns a single TCR beta chain. Shortly before study entry, within 2 weeks, exposed participants had met a COVID-19 case. Germline-derived CDR1 and CDR2 are SGHTS and YDEGEE. The V and J ends lost 5 bases and 6 bases respectively, with 17 bases between them. The CDR3 is 14 residues long. The data were taken from a study of blood T cell repertoires in COVID-19. Study overall: Sites across the United States, Italy and Spain contributed samples from acute and convalescent COVID-19.

Per the original methods: Amplification with reference gene primers provided the estimates of nucleated cell counts. Clones were sequenced by immunoSEQ multiplex PCR, and TCRdb holds only the in-frame ones, with some missing. V, J and clone size reflect that table, while D and trimming were determined from the DNA. The table includes 250,000 or so clones, approximately 85% detected once. The sequencing input was PBMCs or T cells enriched from blood (not recorded which). This sequence joins TRBV5-8 and TRBJ1-2, with TRBD1 as a possible D gene (6 bases). The clonotype originates from a woman in her fifties or sixties who had been exposed to COVID-19. The CDR3 here is CASRSRGTPHGYTF. The CDR3, as DNA: TGTGCCAGCAGGTCTAGGGGGACCCCCCATGGCTACACCTTC.